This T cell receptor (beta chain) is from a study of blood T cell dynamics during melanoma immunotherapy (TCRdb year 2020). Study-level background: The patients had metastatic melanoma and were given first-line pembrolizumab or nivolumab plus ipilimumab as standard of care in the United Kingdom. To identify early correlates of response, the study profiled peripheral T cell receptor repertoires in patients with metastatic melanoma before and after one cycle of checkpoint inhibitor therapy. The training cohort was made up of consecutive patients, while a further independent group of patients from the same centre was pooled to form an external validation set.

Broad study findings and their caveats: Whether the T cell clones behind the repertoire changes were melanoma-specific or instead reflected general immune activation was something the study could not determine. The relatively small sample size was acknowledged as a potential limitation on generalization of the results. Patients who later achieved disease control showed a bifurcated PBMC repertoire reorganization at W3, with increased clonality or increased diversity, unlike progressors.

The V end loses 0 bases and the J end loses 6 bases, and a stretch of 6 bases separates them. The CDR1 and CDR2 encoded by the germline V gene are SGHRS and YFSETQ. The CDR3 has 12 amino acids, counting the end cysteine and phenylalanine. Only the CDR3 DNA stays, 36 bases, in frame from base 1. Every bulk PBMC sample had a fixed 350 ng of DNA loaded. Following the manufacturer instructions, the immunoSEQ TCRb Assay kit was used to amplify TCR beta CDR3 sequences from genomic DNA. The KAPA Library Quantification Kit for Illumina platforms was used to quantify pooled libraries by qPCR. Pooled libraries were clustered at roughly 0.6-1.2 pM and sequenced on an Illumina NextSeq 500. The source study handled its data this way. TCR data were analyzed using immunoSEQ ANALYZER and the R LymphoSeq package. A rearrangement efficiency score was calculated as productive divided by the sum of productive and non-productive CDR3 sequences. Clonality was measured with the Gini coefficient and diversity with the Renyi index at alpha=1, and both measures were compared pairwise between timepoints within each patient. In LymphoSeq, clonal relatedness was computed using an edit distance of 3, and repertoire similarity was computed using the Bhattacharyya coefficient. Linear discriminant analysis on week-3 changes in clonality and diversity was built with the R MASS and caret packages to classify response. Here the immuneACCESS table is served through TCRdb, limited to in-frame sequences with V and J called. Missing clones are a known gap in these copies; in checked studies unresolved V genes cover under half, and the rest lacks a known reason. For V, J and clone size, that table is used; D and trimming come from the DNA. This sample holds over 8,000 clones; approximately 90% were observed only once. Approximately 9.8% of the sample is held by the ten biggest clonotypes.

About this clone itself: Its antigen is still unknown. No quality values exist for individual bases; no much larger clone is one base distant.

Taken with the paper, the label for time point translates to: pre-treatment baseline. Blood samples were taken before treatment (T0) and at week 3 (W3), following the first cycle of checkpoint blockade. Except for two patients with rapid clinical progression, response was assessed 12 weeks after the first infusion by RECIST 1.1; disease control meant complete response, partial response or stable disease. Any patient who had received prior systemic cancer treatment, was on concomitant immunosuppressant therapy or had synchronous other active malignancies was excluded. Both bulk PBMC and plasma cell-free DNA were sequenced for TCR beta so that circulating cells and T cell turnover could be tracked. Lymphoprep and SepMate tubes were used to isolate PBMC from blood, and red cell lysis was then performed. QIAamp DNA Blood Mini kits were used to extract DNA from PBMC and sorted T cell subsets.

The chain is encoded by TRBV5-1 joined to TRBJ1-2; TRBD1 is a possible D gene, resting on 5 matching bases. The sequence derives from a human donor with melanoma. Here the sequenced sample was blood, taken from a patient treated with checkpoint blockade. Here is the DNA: TGCGCCAGCAGCTTGGAGGGGCATGGCTACACCTTC. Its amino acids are CASSLEGHGYTF.